This TCR beta chain is drawn from a study of T cells in women clearing cervical HPV infection (dated by TCRdb to 2016 to 2019). Turning to the overall study: Cases were 25 women with histologically confirmed HPV16-related CIN3 or worse, including a couple of invasive cancers. The roughly 25 controls were women who cleared a single incident HPV16 infection within 12 months without developing precancer or cancer. Blood from cases was collected at the visit where the lesion was first found, while blood from controls was collected once the infection could no longer be detected. Among cases, blood sampling came a median of nearly 150 days after lesion detection, with an interquartile range of about 80 to 230 days. Because only a few women had HLA typing data, the possibility that HLA type acted as a confounder could not be ruled out. The exploratory proof-of-principle case-control study was nested within the Guanacaste HPV Natural History Study in Costa Rica and compared TCR repertoires across cervical HPV16 outcomes. Cases and controls were matched on age within five years and on year of sample collection. Cases had a median age of approximately 35 years and controls had a median age of around 40, with no significant differences in baseline characteristics. The parent cohort enrolled roughly 9,600 women aged 18 or older in Guanacaste, Costa Rica, during about 1993 to 1994 and followed them for over six years. As quality controls, five blinded duplicates were added to each group, bringing the total to 60 or so samples made up of about 50 participants and approximately ten replicates. Here is what the overall study found, with its caveats: Because the number of T cells per sample was unknown, the richness differences could reflect varying T-cell content rather than repertoire biology. Whether associations preceded infection or resulted from infection could not be shown with the cross-sectional design, and effector/memory subsets and HPV-specific T cells were not isolated. Across sequencing depths, CIN3+ cases showed significantly higher TCR repertoire richness than controls, but evenness did not differ between the groups. Cases had lower TRBV6-7 relative abundance than controls (approximately 0.1% versus 0.16%; Bonferroni P = 0.0008). Random forest classifiers combining richness and V gene abundances distinguished cases from controls with an estimated AUC of about 0.8.

TCR beta CDR3 regions were amplified by multiplex PCR using the immunoSEQ assay from an average of around 1,200 ng genomic DNA per sample. Primer bias was corrected in the assay by using a complete synthetic TCR repertoire to establish an amplification baseline. Amplicons were sequenced on the Illumina platform. The paper's data handling went like this. Sequence errors were corrected by clustering with frequency ratios and a modified nearest-neighbor algorithm, and the sequences were then analyzed in the immunoSEQ Analyzer using IMGT gene definitions. At each rarefaction depth, TCR richness and evenness were averaged across 20 rarefaction repeats, and any sample with fewer sequences than the depth was left out. Wilcoxon rank sum tests with FDR correction were used to compare V, D and J gene relative abundances between the groups. Blinded duplicates gave an intraclass correlation of more than 90% for TCR richness and an average of around 83% across roughly 69 gene segments. Not all clones reach the TCRdb copy of this immuneACCESS table, which keeps in-frame sequences only. Checked studies attribute under half of the gap to unresolved V genes and leave the rest unexplained. V and J calls and clone size are as listed in that table; D and trimming were resolved from the DNA. The sample table includes 40,000 to 55,000 clones. The ten largest clones add up to roughly 1.2% of the sample.

Every participant had a single incident cervical HPV16 infection, and prevalent HPV16 infections were excluded. Cervical HPV DNA was detected by MY09/MY11 PCR, and genotyping was performed by dot-blot hybridization. More than 14 mL of heparinized blood was centrifuged, after which the buffy coat was aliquoted, frozen at -30 degrees C, and then stored at -80 degrees C. QIAGEN kits were used to extract genomic DNA from buffy coat specimens. To note about this clone: Its specific antigen is unknown. With the read ending 3 residues before the CDR3 end, the germline J gene is used to fill in that end.

The germline V gene sets CDR1 to SNHLY and CDR2 to FYNNEI. Including cysteine and phenylalanine, the CDR3 has 14 amino acids. Of the CDR3's DNA, 33 bases were read; they are in frame from base 1. The receptor was derived from a woman between 18 and 69 years old with a cervical HPV16 infection that either progressed to CIN3+ or cleared (not recorded which). This chain joins TRBV2 to TRBJ2-3, and TRBD1 aligns with 7 junction nucleotides. Sequenced sample: blood buffy coat. For the CDR3, the sequence is CASRGTGVRQPQYF. The part of the CDR3 DNA that was read is TGTGCCAGCAGGGGAACAGGGGTGAGGCAGCCG. The entire variable domain, with the stretches around the CDR3 drawn from the reference TRBV2 and TRBJ2-3 proteins, is EPEVTQTPSHQVTQMGQEVILRCVPISNHLYFYWYRQILGQKVEFLVSFYNNEISEKSEIFDDQFSVERPDGSNFTLKIRSTKLEDSAMYFCASRGTGVRQPQYFGPGTRLTVL.